These 2 T cell receptor beta chains were sequenced from one sample in a study of T cells in Graves' hyperthyroidism and ophthalmopathy (dated by TCRdb to about 2019). The method was multiplex PCR. Instrument used: Illumina HiSeq 2000. The TCR beta CDR3 regions were amplified from the RNA transcripts. For the first round of RT-PCR on the TCR CDR3, the HTBI primer set was used together with the Qiagen OneStep RT-PCR kit. TCRdb took the public reads, trimmed them with fastp at Q25, ran MiXCR for clone calling and kept in-frame beta chains. Entries that share a CDR3 protein sequence are merged under the most common genes and DNA. The sample profile shows under 450,000 distinct CDR3 sequences; less than 20% of them were found once. The ten largest clones capture 13% to 15% of the sample. The material sequenced was blood. The receptors originated from a young woman with Graves' hyperthyroidism.

The table lists this clonotype with many counts. J is TRBJ2-5 and V is TRBV7-3; D ambiguous. Germline-derived CDR1 and CDR2 are SGHTA and FQGTGA. This CDR3 comprises 14 residues. V gave up 5 bases and J gave up 5 bases, with 15 bases separating them. The CDR3 sequence is CASSPTITHETQYF. The DNA of the CDR3 is TGTGCCAGCAGCCCTACTATAACGCATGAGACCCAGTACTTC.

There are many counts of this clonotype. The chain has TRBV10-3 and TRBJ1-6; TRBD1 matches at 7 bases. J gave up 7 bases and V 5 bases, and 5 bases lay outside the gene matches. Germline CDR1 is ENHRY and CDR2 is SYGVKD. This CDR3 spans 14 amino acids. CDR3 bases: TGTGCCATCAGTACGGGACAGACAAATTCACCCCTCCACTTT. Protein: CAISTGQTNSPLHF.